Given below is one TCR beta chain in context. Its target is not known. The trim removed 7 bases at V and 7 bases at J, leaving 8 bases unmatched. Germline V gene data show CDR1 as MNHEY and CDR2 as SMNVEV (reference sequence). The CDR3 contains 14 residues. This specimen belongs to a study of Tregs in tolerant kidney transplant recipients. General observations from the study: In tolerant patients, donor-specific Tregs outgrew total Tregs, suggesting antigen-driven expansion. Biological reproducibility was not directly addressed in this study. Few patients were studied, so findings need validation in larger groups.

The nonmyeloablative bone marrow transplants came from related graft donors, with transient mixed chimerism. Thawed PBMCs were FACS-sorted into unstimulated CD4+CD25+CD127- regulatory T cells, CD4+CD25- non-regulatory cells, CD4 and CD8 cells. Repertoires were generated with immunoSEQ multiplex PCR, while TCRdb's copy carries only in-frame clones and drops some. The table records fewer than 55,000 clones, about nine tenths of them present only once. This receptor was obtained from a human patient who received a combined kidney and bone marrow transplant. Part of the T cells may come from the graft donor. The sample was CD8+ T cells from blood (PBMCs), taken 12 months after the transplant. This sequence joins TRBV27 and TRBJ1-5; 9 bases match TRBD1. The CDR3 region is CASKIGTGSQPQHF. The DNA of the CDR3 is TGTGCCAGCAAGATCGGGACAGGGAGCCAGCCCCAGCATTTT.